Here is one T cell receptor (beta chain) with its context. Germline CDR1 reads MNHNY; CDR2 reads SVGAGI (reference sequence). The CDR3 contains 13 residues. With 2 bases removed from V and 7 bases from J, the gap between germline ends came to 11 bases. Repertoires were generated with immunoSEQ multiplex PCR, while TCRdb's copy carries only in-frame clones and drops some. The table includes under 55,000 clones, approximately 80% detected once. This sample is drawn from a study of PD-L1 blockade in urothelial cancer. The receptor's source is a man aged 40-50 years with urothelial cancer. The chain links TRBV6-6 to TRBJ1-2, with D possibly being TRBD1 (6 bases). The specimen comprised PBMCs, sampled around atezolizumab (anti-PD-L1) treatment. In DNA form, the CDR3 reads TGTGCCAGCAGTTACGCGGGGGGCGGTGGCTACACCTTC. Translating gives CASSYAGGGGYTF.